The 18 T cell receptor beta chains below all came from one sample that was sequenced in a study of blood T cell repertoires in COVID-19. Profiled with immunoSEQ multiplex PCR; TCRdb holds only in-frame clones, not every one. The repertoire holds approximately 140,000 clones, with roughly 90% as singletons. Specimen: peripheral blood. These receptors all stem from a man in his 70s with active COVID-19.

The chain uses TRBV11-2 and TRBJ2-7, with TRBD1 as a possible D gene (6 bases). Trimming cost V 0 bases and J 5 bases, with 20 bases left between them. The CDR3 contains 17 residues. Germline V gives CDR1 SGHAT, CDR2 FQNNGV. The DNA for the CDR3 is TGTGCCAGCAGCTTAGACACCCGGACAGTCGTAGCCCACGAGCAGTACTTC. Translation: CASSLDTRTVVAHEQYF.

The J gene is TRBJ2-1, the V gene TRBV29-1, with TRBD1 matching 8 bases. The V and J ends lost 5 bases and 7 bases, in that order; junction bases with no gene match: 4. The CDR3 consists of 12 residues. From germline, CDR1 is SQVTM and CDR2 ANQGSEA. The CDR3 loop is CSVRTGFNEQFF. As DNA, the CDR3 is TGCAGCGTTCGGACAGGGTTTAATGAGCAGTTCTTC.

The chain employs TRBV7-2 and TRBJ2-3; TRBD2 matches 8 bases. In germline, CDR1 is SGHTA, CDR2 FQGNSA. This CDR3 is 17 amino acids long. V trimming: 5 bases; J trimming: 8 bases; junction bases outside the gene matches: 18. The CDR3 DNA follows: TGTGCCAGCAGCCCTAGCAGGGGACTAGAGGGGGAGGGTACGCAGTATTTT. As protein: CASSPSRGLEGEGTQYF.

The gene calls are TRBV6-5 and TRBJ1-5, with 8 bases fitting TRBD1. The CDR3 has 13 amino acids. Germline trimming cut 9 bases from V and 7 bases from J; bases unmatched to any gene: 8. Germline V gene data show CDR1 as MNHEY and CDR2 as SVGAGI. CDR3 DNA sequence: TGTGCCAGTCGGACAGGGAGAGGCCAGCCCCAGCATTTT. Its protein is CASRTGRGQPQHF.

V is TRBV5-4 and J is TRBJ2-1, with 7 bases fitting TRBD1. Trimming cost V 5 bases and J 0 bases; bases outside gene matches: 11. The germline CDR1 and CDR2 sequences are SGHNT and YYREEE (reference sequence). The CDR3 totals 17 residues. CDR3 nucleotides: TGTGCCAGCAGTCCCGTCAGGGGGTCGGGCTCCTACAATGAGCAGTTCTTC. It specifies CASSPVRGSGSYNEQFF. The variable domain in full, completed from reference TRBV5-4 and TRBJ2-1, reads ETGVTQSPTHLIKTRGQQVTLRCSSQSGHNTVSWYQQALGQGPQFIFQYYREEENGRGNFPPRFSGLQFPNYSSELNVNALELDDSALYLCASSPVRGSGSYNEQFFGPGTRLTVL.

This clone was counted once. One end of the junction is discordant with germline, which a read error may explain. In DNA, the CDR3 is TGTACCAGCAGCCACAACAGGGTCCTGAACACTGAAGCTTTCTTT. Translating it yields CTSSHNRVLNTEAFF. The chain employs TRBV6-5 and TRBJ1-1; D might be TRBD1 (6 bases). This CDR3 comprises 15 residues. Germline V gives CDR1 MNHEY, CDR2 SVGAGI.

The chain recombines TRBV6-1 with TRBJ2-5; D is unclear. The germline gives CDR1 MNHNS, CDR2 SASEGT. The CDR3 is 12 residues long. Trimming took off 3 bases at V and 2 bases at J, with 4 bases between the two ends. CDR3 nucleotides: TGTGCCAGCAGTGATACACAAGAGACCCAGTACTTC. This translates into CASSDTQETQYF.

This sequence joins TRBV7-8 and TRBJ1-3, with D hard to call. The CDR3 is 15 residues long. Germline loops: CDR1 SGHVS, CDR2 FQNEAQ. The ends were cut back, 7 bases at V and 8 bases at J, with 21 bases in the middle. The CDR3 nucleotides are TGTGCCAGCACCAAATCCGGTCCTCGGAGGGACACCATATATTTT. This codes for CASTKSGPRRDTIYF.

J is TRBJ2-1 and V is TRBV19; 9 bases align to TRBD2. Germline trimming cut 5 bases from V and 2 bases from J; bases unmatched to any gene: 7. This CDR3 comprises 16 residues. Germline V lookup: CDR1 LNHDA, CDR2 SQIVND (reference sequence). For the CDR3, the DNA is TGTGCCAGTAGTTTGGGACTAGCTCCCACCTACAATGAGCAGTTCTTC. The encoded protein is CASSLGLAPTYNEQFF.

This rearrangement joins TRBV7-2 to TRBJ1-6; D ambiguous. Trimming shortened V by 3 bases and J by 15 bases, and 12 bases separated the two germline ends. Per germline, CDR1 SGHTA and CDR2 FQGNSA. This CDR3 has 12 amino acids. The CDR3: CASSFRLSDLHF. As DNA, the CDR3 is TGTGCCAGCAGCTTTAGACTCTCCGACCTCCACTTT.

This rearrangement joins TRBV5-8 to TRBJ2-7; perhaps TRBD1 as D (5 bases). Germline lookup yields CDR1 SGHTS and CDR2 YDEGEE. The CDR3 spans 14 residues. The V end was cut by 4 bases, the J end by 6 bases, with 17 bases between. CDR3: CASSSPLGQLEQYF. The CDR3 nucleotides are TGTGCCAGCAGCAGCCCTCTGGGGCAGCTCGAGCAGTACTTC. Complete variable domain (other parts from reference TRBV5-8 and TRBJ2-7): EAGVTQSPTHLIKTRGQQATLRCSPISGHTSVYWYQQALGLGLQFLLWYDEGEERNRGNFPPRFSGRQFPNYSSELNVNALELEDSALYLCASSSPLGQLEQYFGPGTRLTVT.

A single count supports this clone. The CDR3 loop reads CASSPVAGVLYEQYF. CDR3 nucleotide sequence: TGTGCCAGCAGCCCTGTAGCGGGAGTGTTGTACGAGCAGTACTTC. The chain links TRBV3-1 (or the pseudogene TRBV3-2) to TRBJ2-7, with 9 bases lining up with TRBD2. Unmatched junction bases numbered 8, after V lost 4 bases and J lost 4 bases. In germline, CDR1 is LGHDT, CDR2 YNNKEL (reference sequence). This CDR3 spans 15 amino acids.

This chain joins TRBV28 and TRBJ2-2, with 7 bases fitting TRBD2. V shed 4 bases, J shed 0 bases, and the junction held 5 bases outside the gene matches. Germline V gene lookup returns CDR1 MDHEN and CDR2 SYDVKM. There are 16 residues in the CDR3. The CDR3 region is CASSSAGAANTGELFF. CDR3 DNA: TGTGCCAGCAGTTCTGCGGGAGCCGCGAACACCGGGGAGCTGTTTTTT.

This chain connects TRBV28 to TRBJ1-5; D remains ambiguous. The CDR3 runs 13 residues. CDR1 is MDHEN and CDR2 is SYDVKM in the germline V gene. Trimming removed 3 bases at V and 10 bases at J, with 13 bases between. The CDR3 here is CASSFYGRGPQHF. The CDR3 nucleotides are TGTGCCAGCAGTTTTTACGGGAGAGGTCCCCAGCATTTT.

The CDR3 DNA reads TGCGCCAGCAGCTCTGACGGGATTTCAGGGGACACCATATATTTT. The encoded protein is CASSSDGISGDTIYF. The rearrangement links TRBV5-1 to TRBJ1-3; the D gene is possibly TRBD1 (6 bases). The CDR3 is 15 residues long. Trimming took 3 bases from V and 8 from J, leaving 18 bases between them. CDR1 and CDR2 from the germline V gene are SGHRS and YFSETQ. Full variable domain (remainder filled in from reference TRBV5-1 and TRBJ1-3): KAGVTQTPRYLIKTRGQQVTLSCSPISGHRSVSWYQQTPGQGLQFLFEYFSETQRNKGNFPGRFSGRQFSNSRSEMNVSTLELGDSALYLCASSSDGISGDTIYFGEGSWLTVV.

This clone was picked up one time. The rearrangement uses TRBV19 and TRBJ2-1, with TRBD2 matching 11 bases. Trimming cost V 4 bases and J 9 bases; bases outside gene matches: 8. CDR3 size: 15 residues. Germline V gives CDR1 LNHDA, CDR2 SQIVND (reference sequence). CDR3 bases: TGTGCCAGTAGTACCCTAGCGGGAGGTTCTGTTGAGCAGTTCTTC. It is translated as CASSTLAGGSVEQFF.

CDR3 coding DNA: TGTGCCAGCAGTTCCGGGACACCGTACGAGCAGTACTTC. Its translation: CASSSGTPYEQYF. The chain joins TRBV13 to TRBJ2-7; the D gene is possibly TRBD1 (6 bases). The CDR3 is 13 residues long. V dropped 6 bases and J dropped 4 bases, with 13 bases sitting between them. Germline CDR1 and CDR2: PRHDT and FYEKMQ (reference sequence).

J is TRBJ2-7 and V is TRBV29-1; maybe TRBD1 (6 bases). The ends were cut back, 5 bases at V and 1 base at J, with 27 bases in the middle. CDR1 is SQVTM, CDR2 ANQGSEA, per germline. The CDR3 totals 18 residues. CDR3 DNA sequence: TGCAGCGTTAGCTCTGGGACATATACGACGGGCGTATCCTACGAGCAGTACTTC. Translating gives CSVSSGTYTTGVSYEQYF.